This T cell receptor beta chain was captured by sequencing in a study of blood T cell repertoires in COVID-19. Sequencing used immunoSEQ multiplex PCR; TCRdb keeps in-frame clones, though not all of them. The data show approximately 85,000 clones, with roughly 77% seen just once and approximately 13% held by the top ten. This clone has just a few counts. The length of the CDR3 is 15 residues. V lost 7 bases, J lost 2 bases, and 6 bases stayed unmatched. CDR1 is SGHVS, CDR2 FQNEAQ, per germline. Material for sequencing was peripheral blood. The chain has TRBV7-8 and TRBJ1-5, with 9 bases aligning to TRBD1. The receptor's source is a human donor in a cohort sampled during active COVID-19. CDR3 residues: CASTGTGFGNQPQHF. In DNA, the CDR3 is TGTGCCAGCACCGGGACAGGGTTTGGCAATCAGCCCCAGCATTTT.